What follows are 27 T cell receptor beta chains derived from one specimen sequenced in a study of cytomegalovirus exposure and HLA in healthy donors. PCR amplification relied on 60 Vbeta primers (plus 13 Jbeta primers). Generated by immunoSEQ multiplex PCR, the TCRdb table keeps only in-frame clones and is missing some. The profile covers some 150,000 clones, with approximately 80% appearing a single time and 9.5% to 15% taken by the ten largest. Sequencing input: PBMCs. These receptor sequences come from a man aged 25-45 years in good health and CMV-seropositive.

The chain is built from TRBV7-9 and TRBJ2-7; D is perhaps TRBD2 (6 bases). The CDR3 has 17 residues. Germline loops: CDR1 SEHNR, CDR2 FQNEAQ (reference sequence). Trimming removed 1 base from V and 3 bases from J, with 19 bases in between. Here the CDR3 reads CASSLGNPGSPIYEQYF. The CDR3 DNA reads TGTGCCAGCAGCTTAGGTAACCCCGGGAGCCCCATCTACGAGCAGTACTTC. Full variable domain (remainder filled in from reference TRBV7-9 and TRBJ2-7): DTGVSQNPRHKITKRGQNVTFRCDPISEHNRLYWYRQTLGQGPEFLTYFQNEAQLEKSRLLSDRFSAERPKGSFSTLEIQRTEQGDSAMYLCASSLGNPGSPIYEQYFGPGTRLTVT.

CDR3 DNA sequence: TGTGCCAGCAGCTTGGGGCGGCTAGCGGCGACCTACAATGAGCAGTTCTTC. Residues: CASSLGRLAATYNEQFF. This chain uses TRBV5-5 with TRBJ2-1; TRBD2 aligns across 7 bases. CDR3 length equals 17 residues. V gave up 0 bases and J gave up 2 bases; unmatched junction bases: 8. The germline CDR1 and CDR2 sequences are SGHKS and YYEKEE (reference sequence).

This chain links TRBV4-2 with TRBJ2-6, with 7 positions matching TRBD1. J lost 0 bases, V lost 5 bases, and 7 bases had no gene match. The length of the CDR3 is 17 residues. Germline V gives CDR1 LGHNA, CDR2 YNFKEQ. The CDR3 loop is CASSIRYRGSGANVLTF. CDR3 DNA: TGTGCCAGCAGCATTCGTTACAGGGGCTCTGGGGCCAACGTCCTGACTTTC.

The rearrangement joins TRBV28 to TRBJ2-7; 9 positions agree with TRBD2. Losses at the gene ends were 3 bases for V and 2 bases for J; bases not matched to a gene: 5. Germline-derived CDR1 and CDR2 are MDHEN and SYDVKM. The CDR3 sequence is 15 residues long. The CDR3 sequence: CASSFDAGGPYEQYF. CDR3 DNA: TGTGCCAGCAGTTTCGATGCGGGAGGGCCCTACGAGCAGTACTTC.

The rearrangement uses TRBV5-1 and TRBJ2-2, with 9 bases identical to TRBD2. Germline V CDR1 and CDR2: SGHRS, YFSETQ. CDR3 length: 16 amino acids. J was trimmed by 3 bases and V by 5 bases; bases with no gene match: 8. The CDR3 sequence is CASRGSGSGDTGELFF. Here the CDR3 DNA reads TGCGCCAGCAGGGGTAGCGGGAGTGGAGACACCGGGGAGCTGTTTTTT.

The V gene is TRBV15, the J gene TRBJ2-1, with a possible D match to TRBD1 (6 bases). V was pared by 3 bases and J by 5 bases, with 26 bases between. Germline CDR1 and CDR2: LNHNV and YYDKDF (reference sequence). The CDR3 runs to 19 residues. The CDR3 region has the DNA TGTGCCACCAGCAGTTACCCCTTCCTCCAGGGGTTCCGGGACAATGAGCAGTTCTTC. Amino acids: CATSSYPFLQGFRDNEQFF.

The rearrangement joins TRBV5-4 to TRBJ2-5; no clear D. Germline V gene data show CDR1 as SGHNT and CDR2 as YYREEE (reference sequence). The CDR3 sequence is 13 residues long. V was pared by 4 bases and J by 0 bases, with 7 bases between. The CDR3, as DNA: TGTGCCAGCAGCCCCAAATACCAAGAGACCCAGTACTTC. Translation gives CASSPKYQETQYF.

This rearrangement joins TRBV7-9 to TRBJ2-2, with 7 bases that match TRBD1. V trimming: 5 bases; J trimming: 6 bases; junction bases outside the gene matches: 9. Germline CDR1 and CDR2: SEHNR and FQNEAQ (reference sequence). This CDR3 has 15 residues. The CDR3 loop reads CASSRDRVLAGELFF. The CDR3 region has the DNA TGTGCCAGCAGCCGCGACAGGGTACTGGCCGGGGAGCTGTTTTTT.

Written as DNA, the CDR3 is TGCGCCAGCAGCCCCCTCGGACAGGGGGACTACGAGCAGTACTTC. Its translation: CASSPLGQGDYEQYF. This chain uses TRBV4-1 with TRBJ2-7, with 10 bases identical to TRBD1. Germline CDR1 is MGHRA and CDR2 is YSYEKL. CDR3 length: 15 residues. Trimming took 4 bases from V and 3 from J; bases not matched to a gene: 6.

The V call is TRBV7-9, the J call TRBJ2-7, with 10 bases that match TRBD2. The trim removed 5 bases at V and 6 bases at J, leaving 10 bases unmatched. The germline V gene has CDR1 SEHNR and CDR2 FQNEAQ (reference sequence). The CDR3 is 15 amino acids. In DNA form, the CDR3 reads TGTGCCAGCAGCCCAAGGACTAGCGGCCCCTCCGAGCAGTACTTC. It yields the protein CASSPRTSGPSEQYF.

This rearrangement joins TRBV28 to TRBJ1-5; 7 bases agree with TRBD1. The J segment lost 6 bases and the V segment lost 7 bases, leaving 3 bases of the junction unmatched. This CDR3 has 12 amino acids. Germline assignment: CDR1 MDHEN and CDR2 SYDVKM. The CDR3 DNA sequence: TGTGCCAGCACACAGGGGAGTCAGCCCCAGCATTTT. As protein: CASTQGSQPQHF. Looking up the rest from reference TRBV28 and TRBJ1-5 gives the full variable domain: DVKVTQSSRYLVKRTGEKVFLECVQDMDHENMFWYRQDPGLGLRLIYFSYDVKMKEKGDIPEGYSVSREKKERFSLILESASTNQTSMYLCASTQGSQPQHFGDGTRLSIL.

The chain has TRBV2 and TRBJ2-1, with D hard to call. This CDR3 is 13 amino acids long. V gave up 9 bases and J gave up 9 bases, with 18 bases separating them. In germline, CDR1 is SNHLY, CDR2 FYNNEI. The CDR3 region is CARVTEAGSEQFF. The CDR3 region has the DNA TGTGCCAGGGTGACCGAGGCCGGGTCTGAGCAGTTCTTC.

J is TRBJ1-5 and V is TRBV2, with 7 bases matching TRBD1. V lost 4 bases and J lost 0; bases outside the gene matches: 9. The germline V gene encodes CDR1 SNHLY and CDR2 FYNNEI. The CDR3 contains 17 residues. The CDR3 here is CASSVTGDPYSNQPQHF. The CDR3 nucleotides read TGTGCCAGCAGTGTCACAGGGGACCCCTATAGCAATCAGCCCCAGCATTTT.

This sequence joins TRBV10-3 and TRBJ2-7; 11 positions agree with TRBD2. The CDR3 contains 16 residues. Germline V gives CDR1 ENHRY, CDR2 SYGVKD. V was pared by 2 bases and J by 4 bases, with 7 bases of the junction left unmatched. CDR3 residues: CAISENSGRAGYEQYF. Here the CDR3 DNA reads TGTGCCATCAGTGAGAATAGCGGGAGGGCGGGTTACGAGCAGTACTTC.

The CDR3 region has the DNA TGTGCCAGCAGCGTAGTAAGGGGGCCGCAAGCCAACAATGAGCAGTTCTTC. It codes for CASSVVRGPQANNEQFF. The chain combines TRBV9 with TRBJ2-1; 7 bases are shared with TRBD1. CDR3 size: 17 residues. Germline assignment: CDR1 SGDLS and CDR2 YYNGEE. V shed 0 bases, J shed 5 bases, and the junction held 11 bases outside the gene matches. Based on the CDR3 plus reference TRBV9 and TRBJ2-1, the full variable domain is DSGVTQTPKHLITATGQRVTLRCSPRSGDLSVYWYQQSLDQGLQFLIQYYNGEERAKGNILERFSAQQFPDLHSELNLSSLELGDSALYFCASSVVRGPQANNEQFFGPGTRLTVL.

The rearrangement joins TRBV19 to TRBJ1-1; D might be TRBD1 (5 bases). The CDR3 is 15 amino acids. Germline lookup yields CDR1 LNHDA and CDR2 SQIVND (reference sequence). V gave up 7 bases and J gave up 3 bases, with 18 bases separating them. The CDR3: CASTNGGTGDTEAFF. The CDR3 DNA follows: TGTGCCAGTACCAATGGGGGGACGGGGGACACTGAAGCTTTCTTT.

The chain employs TRBV21-1 and TRBJ2-5; the table's D call, TRBD2, was not checked against the DNA. TRBV21-1 is labeled a pseudogene. This CDR3 contains 15 residues. CDR3 region: CASSTEAGGQETQYF. The CDR3 region has the DNA TGTGCCAGCAGCACGGAGGCAGGTGGCCAAGAGACCCAGTACTTC.

This clone was counted between two and nine times. The V call is TRBV5-1, the J call TRBJ2-3; a possible D gene is TRBD2 (5 bases). The V end lost 7 bases, the J end lost 2 bases, and 17 bases lay between the germline ends. This CDR3 spans 15 amino acids. Germline V gene lookup returns CDR1 SGHRS and CDR2 YFSETQ. In DNA, the CDR3 is TGCGCCAGCGCGGGTGAGATTAGGGACACAGATACGCAGTATTTT. This encodes CASAGEIRDTDTQYF.

V usage is TRBV28 and J usage is TRBJ2-7, with D perhaps matching TRBD2 (6 bases). Germline V gene data show CDR1 as MDHEN and CDR2 as SYDVKM. The V gene lost 5 bases and the J gene lost 3 bases, with 14 bases spanning the gap. The CDR3 consists of 14 residues. The DNA for the CDR3 is TGTGCCAGCAGTCGGGCGGGATTCCTCTACGAGCAGTACTTC. Its protein is CASSRAGFLYEQYF.

The chain uses TRBV27 and TRBJ2-7; D might be TRBD1 (6 bases). V was shortened by 4 bases and J by 2 bases, with 15 bases between the two germline ends. From germline, CDR1 is MNHEY and CDR2 SMNVEV (reference sequence). The CDR3 is made up of 15 amino acids. In DNA, the CDR3 is TGTGCCAGCAGTTCCCCATTGGGGGCGACCTACGAGCAGTACTTC. It specifies CASSSPLGATYEQYF.

The gene calls are TRBV19 and TRBJ2-7, with 10 positions matching TRBD1. V lost 5 bases, J lost 1 base, and 5 bases stayed unmatched. This CDR3 has 15 residues. Germline V lookup: CDR1 LNHDA, CDR2 SQIVND (reference sequence). CDR3 bases: TGTGCCAGTAGTCCGGGACAGGGGCTTTCCTACGAGCAGTACTTC. It specifies CASSPGQGLSYEQYF.

This clone was observed a few times. The chain has TRBV19 and TRBJ2-2; 7 nucleotides agree with TRBD2. The ends lost 1 base at V and 3 bases at J; junction bases unmatched: 2. Germline loops: CDR1 LNHDA, CDR2 SQIVND (reference sequence). The CDR3 spans 15 residues. The CDR3 DNA is TGTGCCAGTAGTATAGGCGGGAGTGACACCGGGGAGCTGTTTTTT. Protein product: CASSIGGSDTGELFF.

This clone was counted a few times. The genes are TRBV10-3 and TRBJ2-1; TRBD2 agrees at 10 bases. Trimming took 5 bases from V and 7 from J; bases not matched to a gene: 11. This CDR3 spans 16 amino acids. Germline V lookup: CDR1 ENHRY, CDR2 SYGVKD. CDR3 sequence: CAISSGLAGVLNEQFF. The CDR3 nucleotides are TGTGCCATCAGTAGTGGTCTAGCGGGAGTTTTAAATGAGCAGTTCTTC.

Here the CDR3 reads CSVERTGEVKEQYF. The CDR3 nucleotides read TGCAGCGTTGAGCGGACAGGGGAAGTTAAGGAGCAGTACTTC. V usage is TRBV29-1 and J usage is TRBJ2-7; 9 nucleotides line up with TRBD1. From germline, CDR1 is SQVTM and CDR2 ANQGSEA. This CDR3 has 14 residues. V shed 3 bases, J shed 7 bases, and the junction held 10 bases outside the gene matches.

The rearrangement uses TRBV7-8 and TRBJ1-2, with TRBD1 matching 7 bases. V lost 1 base and J lost 5; bases outside the gene matches: 7. The length of the CDR3 is 15 residues. Per the germline V gene, CDR1 is SGHVS and CDR2 is FQNEAQ. Here the CDR3 DNA reads TGTGCCAGCAGCTTAGAGGCAGGGGGTGGTTATGGCTACACCTTC. Translated, it gives CASSLEAGGGYGYTF.

The chain is built from TRBV28 and TRBJ2-6; unclear D gene. With 8 bases removed from V and 0 bases from J, the gap between germline ends came to 5 bases. This CDR3 spans 13 amino acids. Germline-derived CDR1 and CDR2 are MDHEN and SYDVKM. Here the CDR3 DNA reads TGTGCCAGCCGAGACTCTGGGGCCAACGTCCTGACTTTC. Its protein is CASRDSGANVLTF.

This clone has a handful of counts. This chain links TRBV9 with TRBJ2-3; TRBD2 aligns across 10 bases. The CDR3 length is 15 residues. CDR1 is SGDLS and CDR2 is YYNGEE in the germline V gene. V shed 6 bases, J shed 4 bases, and the junction held 8 bases outside the gene matches. CDR3: CASTQSGRAADTQYF. The DNA for the CDR3 is TGTGCCAGCACCCAAAGCGGGAGGGCCGCAGATACGCAGTATTTT.